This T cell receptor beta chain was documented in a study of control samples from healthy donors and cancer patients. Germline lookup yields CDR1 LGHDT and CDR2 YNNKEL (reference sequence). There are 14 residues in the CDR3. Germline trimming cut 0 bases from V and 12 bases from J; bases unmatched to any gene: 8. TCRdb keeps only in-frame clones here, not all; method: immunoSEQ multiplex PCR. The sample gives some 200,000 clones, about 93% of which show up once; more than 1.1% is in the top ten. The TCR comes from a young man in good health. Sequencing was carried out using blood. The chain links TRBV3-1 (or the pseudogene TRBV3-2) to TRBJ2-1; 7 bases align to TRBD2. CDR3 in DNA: TGTGCCAGCAGCCAAGATCCGGGGGGACCCGGGCAGTTCTTC. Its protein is CASSQDPGGPGQFF.